One T cell receptor beta chain is described in this entry. These data are taken from a study of CXCR3-negative and CXCR3-positive naive CD8 T cells. UMI-labeled 5' RACE yielded the TRB cDNA libraries. TCRdb reprocessed the 5' RACE reads, with one entry per CDR3 protein and no DNA. The repertoire table contains some 130,000 distinct CDR3 sequences. Sequencing used naive CXCR3- CD8+ T cells from blood. Subset: CD45RO-CCR7+CD27+CD95- naive CD8+ T cells lacking CXCR3 (TNR3-). The TCR sequence derives from a human donor in good health. Some clones in this sample may be carry-over from other donors' samples.

CDR3 in amino acids: CASSVAAGAYEQYF. The chain combines TRBV9 with TRBJ2-7; TCRdb picks TRBD2, but there is no DNA to check that call. CDR3 length: 14 amino acids. Germline CDR1 reads SGDLS; CDR2 reads YYNGEE.